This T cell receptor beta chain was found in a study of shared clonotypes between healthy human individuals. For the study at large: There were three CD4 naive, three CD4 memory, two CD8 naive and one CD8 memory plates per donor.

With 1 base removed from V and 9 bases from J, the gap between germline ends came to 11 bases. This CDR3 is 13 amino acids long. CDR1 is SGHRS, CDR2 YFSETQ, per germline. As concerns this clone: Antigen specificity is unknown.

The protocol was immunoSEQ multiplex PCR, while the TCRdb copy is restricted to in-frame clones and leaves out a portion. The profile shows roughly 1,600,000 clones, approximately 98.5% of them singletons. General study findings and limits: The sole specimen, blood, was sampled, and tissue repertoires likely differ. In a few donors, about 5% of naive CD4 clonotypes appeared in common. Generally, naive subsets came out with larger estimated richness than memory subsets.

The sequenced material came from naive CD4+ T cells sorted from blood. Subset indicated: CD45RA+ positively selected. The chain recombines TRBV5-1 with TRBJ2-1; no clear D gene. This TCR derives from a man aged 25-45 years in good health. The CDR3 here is CASSLSPTSEQFF. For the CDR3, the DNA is TGCGCCAGCAGCTTGAGTCCTACCTCTGAGCAGTTCTTC.